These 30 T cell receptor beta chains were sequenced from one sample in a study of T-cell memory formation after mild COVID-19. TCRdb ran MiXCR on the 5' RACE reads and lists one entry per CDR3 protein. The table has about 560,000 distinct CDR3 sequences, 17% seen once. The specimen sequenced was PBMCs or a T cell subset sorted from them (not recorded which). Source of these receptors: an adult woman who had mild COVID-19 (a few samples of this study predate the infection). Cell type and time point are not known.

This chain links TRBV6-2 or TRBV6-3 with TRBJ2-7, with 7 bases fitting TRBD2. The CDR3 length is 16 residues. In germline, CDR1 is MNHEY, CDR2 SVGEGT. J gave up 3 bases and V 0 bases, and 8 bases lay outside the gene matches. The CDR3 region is CASSYSIAGAHYEQYF. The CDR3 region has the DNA TGTGCCAGCAGTTACTCGATCGCGGGAGCCCACTACGAGCAGTACTTC.

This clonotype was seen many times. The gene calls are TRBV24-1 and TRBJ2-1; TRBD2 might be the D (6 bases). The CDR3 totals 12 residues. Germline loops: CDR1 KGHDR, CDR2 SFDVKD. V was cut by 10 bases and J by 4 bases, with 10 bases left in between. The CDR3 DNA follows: TGTGCCACTAGCGGTGATTACAATGAGCAGTTCTTC. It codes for CATSGDYNEQFF.

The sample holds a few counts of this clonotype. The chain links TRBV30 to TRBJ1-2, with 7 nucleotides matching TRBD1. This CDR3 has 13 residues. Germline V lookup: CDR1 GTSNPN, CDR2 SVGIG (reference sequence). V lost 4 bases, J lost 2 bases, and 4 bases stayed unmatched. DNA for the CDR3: TGTGCCTGGACCCCGGGACAGAACTATGGCTACACCTTC. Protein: CAWTPGQNYGYTF.

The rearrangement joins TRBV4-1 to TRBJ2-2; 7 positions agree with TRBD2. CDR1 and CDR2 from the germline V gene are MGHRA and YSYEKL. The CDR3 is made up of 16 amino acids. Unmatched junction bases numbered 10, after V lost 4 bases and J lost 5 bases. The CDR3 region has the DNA TGCGCCAGCAGCCTGAACCTAGCGGTCCCGACCGGGGAGCTGTTTTTT. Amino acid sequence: CASSLNLAVPTGELFF.

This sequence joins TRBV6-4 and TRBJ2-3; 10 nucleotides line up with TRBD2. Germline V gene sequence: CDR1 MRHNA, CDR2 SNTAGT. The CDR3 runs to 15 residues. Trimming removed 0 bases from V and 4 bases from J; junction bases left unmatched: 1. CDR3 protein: CASSDSAGGPDTQYF. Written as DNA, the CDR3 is TGTGCCAGCAGTGACTCAGCGGGGGGGCCAGATACGCAGTATTTT.

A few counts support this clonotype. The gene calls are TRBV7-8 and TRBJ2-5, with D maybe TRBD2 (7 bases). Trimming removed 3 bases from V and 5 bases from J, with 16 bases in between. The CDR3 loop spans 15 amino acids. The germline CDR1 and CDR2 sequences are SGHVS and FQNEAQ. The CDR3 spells CASSLGGHGRETQYF. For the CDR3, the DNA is TGTGCCAGCAGCTTGGGGGGGCATGGCCGGGAGACCCAGTACTTC.

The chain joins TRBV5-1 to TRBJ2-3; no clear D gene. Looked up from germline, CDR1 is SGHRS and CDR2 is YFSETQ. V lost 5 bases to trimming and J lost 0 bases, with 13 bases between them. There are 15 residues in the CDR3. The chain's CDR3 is CASRTQSVSTDTQYF. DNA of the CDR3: TGCGCCAGCAGAACACAGAGCGTTAGCACAGATACGCAGTATTTT.

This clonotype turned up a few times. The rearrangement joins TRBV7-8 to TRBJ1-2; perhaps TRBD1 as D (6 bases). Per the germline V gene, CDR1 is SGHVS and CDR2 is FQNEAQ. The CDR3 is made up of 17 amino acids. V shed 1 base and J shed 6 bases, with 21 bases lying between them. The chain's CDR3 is CASSLGDRVTGGHGYTF. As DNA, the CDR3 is TGTGCCAGCAGCTTAGGGGATCGTGTTACCGGGGGCCATGGCTACACCTTC.

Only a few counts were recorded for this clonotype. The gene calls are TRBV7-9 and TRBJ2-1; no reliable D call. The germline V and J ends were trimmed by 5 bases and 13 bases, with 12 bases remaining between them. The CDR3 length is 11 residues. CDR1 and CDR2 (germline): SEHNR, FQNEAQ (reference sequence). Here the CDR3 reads CASSHGTEQFF. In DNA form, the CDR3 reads TGTGCCAGCAGCCACGGTACAGAACAGTTCTTC.

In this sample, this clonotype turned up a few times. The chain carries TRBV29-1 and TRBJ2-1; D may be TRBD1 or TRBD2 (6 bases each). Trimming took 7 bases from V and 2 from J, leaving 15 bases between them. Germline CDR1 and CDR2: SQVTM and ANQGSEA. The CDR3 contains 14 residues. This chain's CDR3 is CSAAKGGPYNEQFF. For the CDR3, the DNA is TGCAGCGCCGCAAAAGGGGGGCCCTACAATGAGCAGTTCTTC.

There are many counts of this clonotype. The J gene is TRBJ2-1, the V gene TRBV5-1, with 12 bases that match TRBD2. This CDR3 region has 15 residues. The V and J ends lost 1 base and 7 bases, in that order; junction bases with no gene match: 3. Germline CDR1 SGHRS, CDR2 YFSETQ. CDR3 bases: TGCGCCAGCAGCTTGATGCTAGCGGGGGGGAATGAGCAGTTCTTC. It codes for CASSLMLAGGNEQFF.

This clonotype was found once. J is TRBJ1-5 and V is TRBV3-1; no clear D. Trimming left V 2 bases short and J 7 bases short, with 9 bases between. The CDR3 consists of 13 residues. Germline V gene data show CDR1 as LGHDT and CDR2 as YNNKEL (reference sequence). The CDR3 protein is CASSQRREQPQHF. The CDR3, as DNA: TGTGCCAGCAGCCAAAGGAGGGAACAGCCCCAGCATTTT.

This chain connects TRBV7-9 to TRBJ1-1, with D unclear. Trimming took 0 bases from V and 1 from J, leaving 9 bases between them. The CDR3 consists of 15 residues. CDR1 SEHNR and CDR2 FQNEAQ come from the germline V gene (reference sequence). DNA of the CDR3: TGTGCCAGCAGCTTAGCACCCACTGAGAACACTGAAGCTTTCTTT. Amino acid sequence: CASSLAPTENTEAFF.

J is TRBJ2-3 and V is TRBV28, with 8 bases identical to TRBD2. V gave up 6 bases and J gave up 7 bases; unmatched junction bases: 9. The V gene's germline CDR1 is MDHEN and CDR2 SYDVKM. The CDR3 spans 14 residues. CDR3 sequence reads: CASRPPGGGHTQYF. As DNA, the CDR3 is TGTGCCAGCAGACCCCCGGGAGGGGGGCATACGCAGTATTTT.

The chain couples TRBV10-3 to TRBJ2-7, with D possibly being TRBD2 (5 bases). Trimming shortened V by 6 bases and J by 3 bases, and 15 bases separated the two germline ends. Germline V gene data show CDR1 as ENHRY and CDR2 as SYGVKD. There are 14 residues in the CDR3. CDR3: CAIRNGSLGYEQYF. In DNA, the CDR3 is TGTGCCATCAGGAATGGGAGTCTGGGCTACGAGCAGTACTTC.

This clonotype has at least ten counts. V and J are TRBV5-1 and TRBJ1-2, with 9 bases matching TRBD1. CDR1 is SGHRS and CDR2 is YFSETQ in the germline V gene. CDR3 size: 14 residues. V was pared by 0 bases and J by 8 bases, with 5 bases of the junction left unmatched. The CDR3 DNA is TGCGCCAGCAGCTTGGCCGGGGACAGGGTCGGCTACACCTTC. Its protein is CASSLAGDRVGYTF.

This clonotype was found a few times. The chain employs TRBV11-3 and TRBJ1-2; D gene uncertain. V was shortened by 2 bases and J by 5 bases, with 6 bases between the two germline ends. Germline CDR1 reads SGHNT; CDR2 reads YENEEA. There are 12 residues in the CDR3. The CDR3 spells CASSLQDYGYTF. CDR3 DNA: TGTGCCAGCAGCTTACAGGATTATGGCTACACCTTC. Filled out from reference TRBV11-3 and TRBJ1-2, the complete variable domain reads EAGVVQSPRYKIIEKKQPVAFWCNPISGHNTLYWYLQNLGQGPELLIRYENEEAVDDSQLPKDRFSAERLKGVDSTLKIQPAELGDSAVYLCASSLQDYGYTFGSGTRLTVV.

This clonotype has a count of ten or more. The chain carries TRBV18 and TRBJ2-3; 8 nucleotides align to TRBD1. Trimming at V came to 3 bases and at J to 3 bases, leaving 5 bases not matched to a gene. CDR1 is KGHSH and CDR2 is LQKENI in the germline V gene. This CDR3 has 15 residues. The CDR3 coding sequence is TGTGCCAGCTCACCCGGACAGGGTCGGACAGATACGCAGTATTTT. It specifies CASSPGQGRTDTQYF.

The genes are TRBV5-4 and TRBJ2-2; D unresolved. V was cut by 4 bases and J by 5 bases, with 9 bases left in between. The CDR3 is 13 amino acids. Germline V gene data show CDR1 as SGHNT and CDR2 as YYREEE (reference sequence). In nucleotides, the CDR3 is TGTGCCAGCAGCCCGAAGACTACCGGGGAGCTGTTTTTT. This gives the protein CASSPKTTGELFF.

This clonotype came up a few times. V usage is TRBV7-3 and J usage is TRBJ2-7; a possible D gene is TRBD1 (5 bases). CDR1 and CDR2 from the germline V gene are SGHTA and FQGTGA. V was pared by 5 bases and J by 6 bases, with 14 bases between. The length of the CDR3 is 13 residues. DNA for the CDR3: TGTGCCAGCAGCCGGTTGCAGGGCAGCGAGCAGTACTTC. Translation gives CASSRLQGSEQYF.

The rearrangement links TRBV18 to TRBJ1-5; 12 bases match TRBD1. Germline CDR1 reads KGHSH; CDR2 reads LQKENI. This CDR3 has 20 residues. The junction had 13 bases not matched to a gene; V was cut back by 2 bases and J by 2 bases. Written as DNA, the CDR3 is TGTGCCAGCTCACCAAACGTTCTCGGGACAGGGGGCGGTGGCAATCAGCCCCAGCATTTT. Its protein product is CASSPNVLGTGGGGNQPQHF.

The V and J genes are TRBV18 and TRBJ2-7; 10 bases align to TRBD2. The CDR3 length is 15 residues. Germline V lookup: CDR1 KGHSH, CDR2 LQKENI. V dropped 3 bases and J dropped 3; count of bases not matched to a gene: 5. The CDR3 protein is CASSPGLAGDYEQYF. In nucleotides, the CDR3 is TGTGCCAGCTCACCTGGGCTAGCGGGAGACTACGAGCAGTACTTC.

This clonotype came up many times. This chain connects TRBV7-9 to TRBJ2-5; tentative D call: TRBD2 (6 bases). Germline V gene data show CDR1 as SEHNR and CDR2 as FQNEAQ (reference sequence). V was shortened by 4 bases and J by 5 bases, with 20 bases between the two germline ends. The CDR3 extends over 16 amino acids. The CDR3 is CASSSLPGRSGETQYF. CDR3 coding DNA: TGTGCCAGCAGCTCACTTCCGGGGAGGTCAGGGGAGACCCAGTACTTC.

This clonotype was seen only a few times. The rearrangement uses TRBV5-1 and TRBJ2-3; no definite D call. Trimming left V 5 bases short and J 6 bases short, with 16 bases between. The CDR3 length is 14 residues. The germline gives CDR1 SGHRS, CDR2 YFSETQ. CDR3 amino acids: CASRRSNRLDTQYF. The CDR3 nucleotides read TGCGCCAGCAGGAGATCCAACCGCTTGGATACGCAGTATTTT.

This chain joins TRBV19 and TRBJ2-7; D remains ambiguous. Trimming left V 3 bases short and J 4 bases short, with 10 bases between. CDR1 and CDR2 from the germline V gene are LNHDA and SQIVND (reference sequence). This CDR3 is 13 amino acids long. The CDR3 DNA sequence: TGTGCCAGTAGTATTACTATGGCTTACGAGCAGTACTTC. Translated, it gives CASSITMAYEQYF.

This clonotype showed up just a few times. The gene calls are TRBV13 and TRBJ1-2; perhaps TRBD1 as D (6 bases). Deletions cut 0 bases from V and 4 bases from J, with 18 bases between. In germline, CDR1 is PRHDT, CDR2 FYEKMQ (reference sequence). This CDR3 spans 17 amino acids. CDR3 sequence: CASSLGPISQDSYGYTF. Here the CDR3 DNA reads TGTGCCAGCAGCTTAGGTCCAATTTCTCAGGACAGCTATGGCTACACCTTC.

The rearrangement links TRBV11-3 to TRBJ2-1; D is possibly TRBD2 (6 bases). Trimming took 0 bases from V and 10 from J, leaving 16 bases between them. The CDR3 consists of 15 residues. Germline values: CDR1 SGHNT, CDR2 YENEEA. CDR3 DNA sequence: TGTGCCAGCAGCTTAGAACTAGCAAGAGTCTGGGAGCAGTTCTTC. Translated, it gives CASSLELARVWEQFF.

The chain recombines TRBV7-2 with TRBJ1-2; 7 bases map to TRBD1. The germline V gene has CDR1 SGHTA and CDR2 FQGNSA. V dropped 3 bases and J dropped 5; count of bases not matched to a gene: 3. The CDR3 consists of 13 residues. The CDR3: CASSFDRAYGYTF. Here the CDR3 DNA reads TGTGCCAGCAGCTTTGACAGGGCGTATGGCTACACCTTC.

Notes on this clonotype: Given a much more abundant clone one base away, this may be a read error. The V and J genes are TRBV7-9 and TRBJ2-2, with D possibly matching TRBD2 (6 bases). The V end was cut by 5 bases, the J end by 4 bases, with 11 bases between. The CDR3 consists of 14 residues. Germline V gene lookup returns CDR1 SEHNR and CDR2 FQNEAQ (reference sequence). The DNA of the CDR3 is TGTGCCAGCAGCACTGGCGGGGTCACCGGGGAGCTGTTTTTT. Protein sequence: CASSTGGVTGELFF.

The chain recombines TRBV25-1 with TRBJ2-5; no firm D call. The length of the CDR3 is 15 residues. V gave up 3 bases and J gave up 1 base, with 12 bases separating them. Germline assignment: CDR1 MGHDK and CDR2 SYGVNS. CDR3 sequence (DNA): TGTGCCAGCAGTGAGGGCAAAGCACCCCAAGAGACCCAGTACTTC. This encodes CASSEGKAPQETQYF.